This T cell receptor (beta chain) was documented in a study of T cell clonality in common variable immunodeficiency (dated by TCRdb to between 2014 and 2017). Both CVID patients and healthy controls were predominantly of Caucasian heritage. Heparinized peripheral whole blood samples of about 4.5 to 9 ml were collected from each donor. Genomic DNA from adults with common variable immune deficiency (CVID) and from healthy adult controls was used for sequencing of TCRbeta CDR3 repertoires. A total of 22 healthy adult volunteers (about 12 female and approximately 10 male; age range roughly 23 to 75 years, mean age about 33) were included in the control group. Diluted blood was density-centrifuged over Hypaque 1077 or Ficoll-Paque to isolate peripheral blood mononuclear cells. Genomic DNA was obtained from unsorted mononuclear cells using either Qiagen column purification or a centrifugation-based method.

Overall study results and their limits: Fewer deletions and N-nucleotide insertions were reportedly observed in CVID TCRbeta sequences, and highly modified clones with 13 or more V deletions were reportedly absent from CVID TCRbeta sequences. TCRbeta clonality was higher in CVID subjects than in healthy controls (t-test p = 0.018), and the increase was most characteristic of about a third of subjects. According to the authors, figuring out what caused the increased clonality in CVID would require sequencing the repertoires of T cell subpopulations. Fewer TCRbeta clones were shared among CVID subjects than among healthy controls (p < 0.0001). Although equal DNA input was used, an average of roughly 89,000 unique sequences per sample was obtained for controls, compared with approximately 32,000 for CVID samples. Patient heterogeneity within the CVID cohort put limits on correlating repertoire features with clinical complications.

This clone showed up many times. Its antigen target is currently unknown. The read stops 3 residues short of the end of the CDR3; the missing end is completed from the germline J gene. The germline V gene gives CDR1 as SGHRS and CDR2 as YFSETQ. Here V drops 4 bases and J drops 3 bases, and the junction holds 9 bases not matched to any gene. The CDR3 measures 15 amino acids from cysteine to phenylalanine. Shown are 36 bases from within the CDR3, in frame from base 1. CVID samples and control samples contributed equivalent amounts of genomic DNA as sequencing input. For every sample, a 60 bp segment covering the rearranged TCRbeta CDR3 region was amplified and then sequenced. The immunoSEQ assay, a bias-corrected multiplex PCR combined with high-throughput sequencing, was used to amplify TCRbeta. The authors processed their data as follows. Every unique nucleotide sequence counted as a clone and was annotated with V, D and J genes, copy number and frequency. Sequences were labeled productive if in frame, and non-productive if out of frame or containing stop codons. As previously described, clonality was calculated on the basis of Shannon's entropy. The predicted amino acid sequences of productive clones were used to derive the mean CDR3 Kyte-Doolittle hydropathy. The R hclust function was used to hierarchically cluster scaled V gene usage with Manhattan distance and complete linkage. Clone sharing by CDR3 amino acid sequence was assessed by resampling 12 repertoires per group over 100 rounds. The repertoires were searched for approximately 73 published EBV-specific and almost 250 published CMV-specific TCRbeta sequences. A couple of CVID samples yielding fewer than 10,000 sequences were excluded from analysis, leaving 42 CVID repertoires. Entries here come from immuneACCESS through TCRdb and include only in-frame sequences with V and J called. Some clones fail to appear in such tables; in the studies checked, an unresolved V gene covers under half of the shortfall, and the cause of the remainder is unknown. D and trimming were read from the DNA, whereas the V and J calls and clone size are those reported in that table. The data for this sample show tens of thousands of clones, each detected more than once. Clones ranked in the top ten supply approximately 13% of the sample.

The chain uses TRBV5-1 and TRBJ2-7, and 8 junctional nucleotides match TRBD2. The sample comprised peripheral blood mononuclear cells. This TCR came from a person between 18 and 70 years old in good health. The CDR3 is CASSTKRGPDYEQYF. The covered CDR3 bases are TGCGCCAGCAGCACTAAGCGGGGGCCGGACTACGAG.